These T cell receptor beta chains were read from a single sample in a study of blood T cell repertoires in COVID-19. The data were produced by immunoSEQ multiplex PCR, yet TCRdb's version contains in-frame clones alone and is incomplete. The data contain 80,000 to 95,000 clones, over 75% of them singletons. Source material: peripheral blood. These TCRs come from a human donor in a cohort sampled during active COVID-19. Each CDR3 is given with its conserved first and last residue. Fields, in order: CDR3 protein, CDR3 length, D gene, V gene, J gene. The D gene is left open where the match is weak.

CASSPEVGRVNQPQHF	16	.	TRBV18	TRBJ1-5
CASSLRAAGNTIYF	14	.	TRBV28	TRBJ1-3
CASRTQGAGNQPQHF	15	TRBD1	TRBV27	TRBJ1-5
CASSQDRGSYGYTF	14	TRBD1	TRBV7-2	TRBJ1-2
CASSRQGSLTEAFF	14	TRBD1	TRBV5-4	TRBJ1-1
CASLRAHPSADEQFF	15	.	TRBV6-5	TRBJ2-1
CASRHVGSTGGPSNEQFF	18	TRBD2	TRBV27	TRBJ2-1
CAWSGSPQGEQYF	13	.	TRBV30	TRBJ2-7
CASIPGAGVENEQYF	15	TRBD2	TRBV7-2	TRBJ2-7
CASSPAGGTGDTQYF	15	TRBD2	TRBV7-6	TRBJ2-3
CASDEAQSTDTQYF	14	.	TRBV13	TRBJ2-3
CASSRHLDRVTTDTQYF	17	TRBD1	TRBV27	TRBJ2-3
CASSRRGTEAFF	12	.	TRBV19	TRBJ1-1
CASSLRLGGSYNEQFF	16	.	TRBV5-1	TRBJ2-1
CASSFGGDGPQHF	13	.	TRBV5-1	TRBJ1-5
CACQTGSGTEAFF	13	.	TRBV30	TRBJ1-1
CASGGQSNQPQHF	13	TRBD1	TRBV2	TRBJ1-5
CASSPASTGGKNGYTF	16	TRBD1	TRBV28	TRBJ1-2
CASRWGGDYGYTF	13	.	TRBV25-1	TRBJ1-2
CASKEGLSSYNEQFF	15	.	TRBV2	TRBJ2-1
CASSSATGGRAEAFF	15	TRBD1	TRBV3-1/TRBV3-2	TRBJ1-1
CASSLRQGRSYEQYF	15	TRBD1	TRBV28	TRBJ2-7
CATGQGLGNQPQHF	14	TRBD1	TRBV28	TRBJ1-5
CASSQKQGEGYGYTF	15	TRBD1	TRBV4-3	TRBJ1-2
CASSDGTGVPGINEKLFF	18	TRBD1	TRBV30	TRBJ1-4
CASSLGQGFPNEQFF	15	TRBD1	TRBV13	TRBJ2-1
CASSESPSGGSYNEQFF	17	TRBD2	TRBV6-1	TRBJ2-1
CASSRWTTTYEQYF	14	.	TRBV3-1/TRBV3-2	TRBJ2-7
CASSPIDRFTFTF	13	.	TRBV5-1	TRBJ1-2
CASSPFLTEAFF	12	.	TRBV18	TRBJ1-1
CASTENSYEQYF	12	.	TRBV2	TRBJ2-7
CASSVGTSGGKNIQYF	16	TRBD2	TRBV7-9	TRBJ2-4
CASPDRDGEKLFF	13	TRBD1	TRBV19	TRBJ1-4
CATQGSSSPLHF	12	TRBD1	TRBV6-5	TRBJ1-6
CASISSGQGAGQPQHF	16	TRBD1	TRBV19	TRBJ1-5
CASSLYSGGTGELFF	15	TRBD2	TRBV5-1	TRBJ2-2